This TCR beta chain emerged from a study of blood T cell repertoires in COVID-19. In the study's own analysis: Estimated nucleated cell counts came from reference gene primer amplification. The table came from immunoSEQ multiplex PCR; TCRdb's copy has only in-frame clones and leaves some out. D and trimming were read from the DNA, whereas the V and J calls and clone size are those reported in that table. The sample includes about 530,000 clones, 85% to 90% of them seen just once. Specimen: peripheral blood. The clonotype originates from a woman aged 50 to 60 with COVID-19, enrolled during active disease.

CDR3 coding DNA: TGTGCCAGCAGTACGACACTGGATGGCTACACCTTC. Its translation: CASSTTLDGYTF. The gene calls are TRBV6-2 or TRBV6-3 and TRBJ1-2; D unresolved. The V gene's germline CDR1 is MNHEY and CDR2 SVGEGT. CDR3 length: 12 amino acids. The V end was cut by 5 bases, the J end by 6 bases, with 10 bases between.